Given below is one TCR beta chain in context. Its antigen is undetermined. Germline V gene lookup returns CDR1 SGHDT and CDR2 YYEEEE. The V and J ends lost 4 bases and 9 bases respectively, with 14 bases between them. The CDR3 has 12 residues. Combined were second doses at about 4 or about 12 weeks. The record originates from a study of T cell responses to AZD1222 COVID-19 vaccine. The study, taken as a whole, reports: Spike-wide coverage was observed for vaccine-associated CD4 TCRs, with dominant responses at 160-218 and 743-854. Regions left unmutated in variants are reportedly the target of nearly half of spike-specific TCRs.

Measured with immunoSEQ multiplex PCR; TCRdb has only the in-frame clones, and not every one. The sample yields about 140,000 clones, over 90% seen once. This chain connects TRBV5-6 to TRBJ2-7, with D possibly matching TRBD2 (6 bases). The specimen comprised peripheral blood, sampled 28 days after the second AZD1222 dose. The sequence was obtained from an adult who received the AZD1222 COVID-19 vaccine. Here the CDR3 DNA reads TGTGCCAGCAGCCTTCGGCCGGAGGGGCAGTACTTC. Its protein is CASSLRPEGQYF.